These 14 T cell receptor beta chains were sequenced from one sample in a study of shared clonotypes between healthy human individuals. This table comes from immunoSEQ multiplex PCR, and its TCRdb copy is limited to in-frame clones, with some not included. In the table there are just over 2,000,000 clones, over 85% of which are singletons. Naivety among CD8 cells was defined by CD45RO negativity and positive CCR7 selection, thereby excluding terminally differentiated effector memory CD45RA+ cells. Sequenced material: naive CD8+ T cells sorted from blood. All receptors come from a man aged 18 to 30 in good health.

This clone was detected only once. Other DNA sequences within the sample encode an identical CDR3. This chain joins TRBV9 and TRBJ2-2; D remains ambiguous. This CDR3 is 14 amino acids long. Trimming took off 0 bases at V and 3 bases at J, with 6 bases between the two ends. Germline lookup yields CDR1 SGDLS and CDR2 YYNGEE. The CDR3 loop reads CASSVEGYTGELFF. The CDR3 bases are TGTGCCAGCAGCGTAGAGGGATACACCGGGGAGCTGTTTTTT.

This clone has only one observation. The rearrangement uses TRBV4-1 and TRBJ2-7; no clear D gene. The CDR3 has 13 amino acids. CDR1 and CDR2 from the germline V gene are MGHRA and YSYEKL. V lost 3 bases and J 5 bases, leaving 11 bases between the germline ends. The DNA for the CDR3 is TGCGCCAGCAGCCAGGAGTCGCGGAACGAGCAGTACTTC. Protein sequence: CASSQESRNEQYF.

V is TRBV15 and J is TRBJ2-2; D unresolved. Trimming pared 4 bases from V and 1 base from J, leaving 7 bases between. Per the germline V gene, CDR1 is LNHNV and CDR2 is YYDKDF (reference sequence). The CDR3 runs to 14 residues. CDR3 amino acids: CATSNRENTGELFF. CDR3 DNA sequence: TGTGCCACCAGCAATAGGGAGAACACCGGGGAGCTGTTTTTT.

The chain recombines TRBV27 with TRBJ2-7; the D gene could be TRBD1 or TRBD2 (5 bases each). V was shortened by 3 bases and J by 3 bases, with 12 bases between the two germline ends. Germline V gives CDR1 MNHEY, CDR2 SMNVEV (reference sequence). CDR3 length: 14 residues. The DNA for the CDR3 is TGTGCCAGCAGTTTGGGGGTTAGCGACTACGAGCAGTACTTC. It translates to CASSLGVSDYEQYF.

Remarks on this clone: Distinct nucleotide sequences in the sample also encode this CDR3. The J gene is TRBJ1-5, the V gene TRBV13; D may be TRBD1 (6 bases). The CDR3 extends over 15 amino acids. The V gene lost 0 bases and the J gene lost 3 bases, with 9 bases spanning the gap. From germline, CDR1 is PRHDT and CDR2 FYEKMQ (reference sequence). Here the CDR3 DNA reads TGTGCCAGCAGCTTAGGAGGGGGGCCCAATCAGCCCCAGCATTTT. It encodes CASSLGGGPNQPQHF.

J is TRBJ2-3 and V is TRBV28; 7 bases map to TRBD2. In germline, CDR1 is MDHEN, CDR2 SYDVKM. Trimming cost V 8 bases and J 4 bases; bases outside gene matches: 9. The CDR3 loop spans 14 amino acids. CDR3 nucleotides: TGTGCCAGCGTACTTCAGGGAGGGGCAGATACGCAGTATTTT. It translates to CASVLQGGADTQYF.

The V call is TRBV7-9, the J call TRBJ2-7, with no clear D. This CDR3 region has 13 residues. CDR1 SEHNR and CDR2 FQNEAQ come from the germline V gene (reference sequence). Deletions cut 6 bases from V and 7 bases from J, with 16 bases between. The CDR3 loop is CASRGPHGEEQYF. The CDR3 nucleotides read TGTGCCAGCAGAGGGCCGCACGGAGAGGAGCAGTACTTC.

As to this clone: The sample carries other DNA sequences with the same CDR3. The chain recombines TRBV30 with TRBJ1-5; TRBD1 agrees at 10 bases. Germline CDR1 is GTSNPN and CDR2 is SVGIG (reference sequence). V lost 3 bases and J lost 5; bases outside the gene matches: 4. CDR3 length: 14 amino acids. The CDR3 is CAWSTGQGDQPQHF. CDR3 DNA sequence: TGTGCCTGGAGCACCGGACAGGGGGATCAGCCCCAGCATTTT. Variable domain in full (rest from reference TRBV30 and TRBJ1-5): SQTIHQWPATLVQPVGSPLSLECTVEGTSNPNLYWYRQAAGRGLQLLFYSVGIGQISSEVPQNLSASRPQDRQFILSSKKLLLSDSGFYLCAWSTGQGDQPQHFGDGTRLSIL.

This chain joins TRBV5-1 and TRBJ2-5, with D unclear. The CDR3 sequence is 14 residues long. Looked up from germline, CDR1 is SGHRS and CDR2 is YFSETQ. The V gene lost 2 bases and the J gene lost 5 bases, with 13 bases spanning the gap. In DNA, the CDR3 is TGCGCCAGCAGCTTAGGACCCCAAACGGAGACCCAGTACTTC. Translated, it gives CASSLGPQTETQYF.

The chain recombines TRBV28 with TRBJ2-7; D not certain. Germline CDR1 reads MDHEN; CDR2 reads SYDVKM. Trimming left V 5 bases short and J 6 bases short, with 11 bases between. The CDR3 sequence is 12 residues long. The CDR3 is CASSKVPPEQYF. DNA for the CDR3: TGTGCCAGCAGTAAGGTCCCCCCCGAGCAGTACTTC.

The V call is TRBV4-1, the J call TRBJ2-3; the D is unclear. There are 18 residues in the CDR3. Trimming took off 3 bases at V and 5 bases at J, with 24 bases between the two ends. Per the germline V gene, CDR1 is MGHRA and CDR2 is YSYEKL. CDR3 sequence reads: CASSQQLGISTEEDTQYF. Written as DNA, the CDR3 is TGCGCCAGCAGCCAGCAGCTGGGAATTTCCACCGAAGAAGATACGCAGTATTTT.

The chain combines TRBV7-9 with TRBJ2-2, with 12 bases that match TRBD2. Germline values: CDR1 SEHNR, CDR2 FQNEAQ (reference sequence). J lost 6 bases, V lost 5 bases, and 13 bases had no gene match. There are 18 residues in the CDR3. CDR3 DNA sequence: TGTGCCAGCAGCCCGCCGCAGGGACCTAGCGGGAGGGCCGGGGAGCTGTTTTTT. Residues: CASSPPQGPSGRAGELFF. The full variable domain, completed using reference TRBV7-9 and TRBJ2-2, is DTGVSQNPRHKITKRGQNVTFRCDPISEHNRLYWYRQTLGQGPEFLTYFQNEAQLEKSRLLSDRFSAERPKGSFSTLEIQRTEQGDSAMYLCASSPPQGPSGRAGELFFGEGSRLTVL.

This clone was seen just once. The CDR3 coding sequence is TGTGCCAGCAGACCCGACAGGGGGCATGAAAAACTGTTTTTT. As protein: CASRPDRGHEKLFF. The chain is built from TRBV6-8 and TRBJ1-4, with TRBD1 identical over 10 bases. There are 14 residues in the CDR3. Trimming removed 6 bases from V and 6 bases from J; junction bases left unmatched: 4. Looked up from germline, CDR1 is MNHGY and CDR2 is SAAAGT.

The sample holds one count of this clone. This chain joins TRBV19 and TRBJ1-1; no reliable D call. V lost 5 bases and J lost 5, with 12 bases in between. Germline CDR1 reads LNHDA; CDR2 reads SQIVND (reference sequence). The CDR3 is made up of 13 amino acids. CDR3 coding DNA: TGTGCCAGTAGTCGAGGGAGAGGTACTGAAGCTTTCTTT. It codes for CASSRGRGTEAFF.